Below, one T cell receptor beta chain is given with its context. The target antigen is unknown. These data belong to a study of radiation and T cells in renal cell carcinoma. Looking at the study overall: Nephrectomy followed 15 Gy stereotactic body radiation by 4 weeks.

Time point meaning: baseline pretreatment blood. Treatment defined: 15 Gy SBRT to primary tumor, nephrectomy 4 weeks later. Blood was sampled at baseline, 2 weeks and 4 weeks after SBRT. The patient's renal cell carcinoma had clear cell pathology. Unmatched junction bases numbered 6, after V lost 4 bases and J lost 6 bases. This CDR3 region has 14 residues. Germline V gene data show CDR1 as MDHEN and CDR2 as SYDVKM. Study results and limitations: No pretreatment tumor biopsies were available for baseline clonotypes.

The data were produced by immunoSEQ multiplex PCR, yet TCRdb's version contains in-frame clones alone and is incomplete. The sample consists of 50,000 to 75,000 clones, roughly 79% of them appearing once. V usage is TRBV28 and J usage is TRBJ2-1; 7 nucleotides align to TRBD1. This specimen was blood, taken from a patient whose treatment included radiotherapy and nephrectomy. The clonotype was recovered from a man aged 55 to 70 with renal cell carcinoma. The CDR3 region has the DNA TGTGCCAGCAGTTCGCCCGGGACAGTCAATGAGCAGTTCTTC. It encodes CASSSPGTVNEQFF.